This T cell receptor beta chain originates from a study of blood T cells in healthy people across ages. Study outcomes and limitations: The recorded TCR beta diversity per million T cells decreased in a roughly linear manner with age. Reliance upon unsorted PBMCs precluded definitive naive versus antigen-experienced comparison.

Germline loops: CDR1 SGHVS, CDR2 FQNEAQ. The CDR3 is 14 amino acids. V lost 5 bases and J lost 1; bases outside the gene matches: 4. Those donating, healthy Caucasian individuals from Russia, were aged roughly 6 to 100. It was with a sample-barcoded 5' primer and a J-beta primer mix that a second PCR of roughly 6 to 12 cycles was run. Per-sample output comprised a minimum of 3 million paired-end reads containing CDR3. From the 5' RACE reads, TCRdb called clonotypes with MiXCR, one entry per CDR3 protein. The sample includes 600,000 to 800,000 distinct CDR3 sequences, around 52% of them seen just once. This clonotype has a handful of counts. Its antigen remains unknown.

The rearrangement joins TRBV7-8 to TRBJ1-1, with 7 bases matching TRBD1. Sequenced material: blood. This receptor was identified in a woman aged 80 or older in good health. CDR3 sequence: CASSTRTGNTEAFF. In DNA, the CDR3 is TGTGCCAGCAGCACCCGGACAGGGAACACTGAAGCTTTCTTT. The full variable domain, rest sourced from reference TRBV7-8 and TRBJ1-1, is GAGVSQSPRYKVAKRGQDVALRCDPISGHVSLFWYQQALGQGPEFLTYFQNEAQLDKSGLPSDRFFAERPEGSVSTLKIQRTQQEDSAVYLCASSTRTGNTEAFFGQGTRLTVV.